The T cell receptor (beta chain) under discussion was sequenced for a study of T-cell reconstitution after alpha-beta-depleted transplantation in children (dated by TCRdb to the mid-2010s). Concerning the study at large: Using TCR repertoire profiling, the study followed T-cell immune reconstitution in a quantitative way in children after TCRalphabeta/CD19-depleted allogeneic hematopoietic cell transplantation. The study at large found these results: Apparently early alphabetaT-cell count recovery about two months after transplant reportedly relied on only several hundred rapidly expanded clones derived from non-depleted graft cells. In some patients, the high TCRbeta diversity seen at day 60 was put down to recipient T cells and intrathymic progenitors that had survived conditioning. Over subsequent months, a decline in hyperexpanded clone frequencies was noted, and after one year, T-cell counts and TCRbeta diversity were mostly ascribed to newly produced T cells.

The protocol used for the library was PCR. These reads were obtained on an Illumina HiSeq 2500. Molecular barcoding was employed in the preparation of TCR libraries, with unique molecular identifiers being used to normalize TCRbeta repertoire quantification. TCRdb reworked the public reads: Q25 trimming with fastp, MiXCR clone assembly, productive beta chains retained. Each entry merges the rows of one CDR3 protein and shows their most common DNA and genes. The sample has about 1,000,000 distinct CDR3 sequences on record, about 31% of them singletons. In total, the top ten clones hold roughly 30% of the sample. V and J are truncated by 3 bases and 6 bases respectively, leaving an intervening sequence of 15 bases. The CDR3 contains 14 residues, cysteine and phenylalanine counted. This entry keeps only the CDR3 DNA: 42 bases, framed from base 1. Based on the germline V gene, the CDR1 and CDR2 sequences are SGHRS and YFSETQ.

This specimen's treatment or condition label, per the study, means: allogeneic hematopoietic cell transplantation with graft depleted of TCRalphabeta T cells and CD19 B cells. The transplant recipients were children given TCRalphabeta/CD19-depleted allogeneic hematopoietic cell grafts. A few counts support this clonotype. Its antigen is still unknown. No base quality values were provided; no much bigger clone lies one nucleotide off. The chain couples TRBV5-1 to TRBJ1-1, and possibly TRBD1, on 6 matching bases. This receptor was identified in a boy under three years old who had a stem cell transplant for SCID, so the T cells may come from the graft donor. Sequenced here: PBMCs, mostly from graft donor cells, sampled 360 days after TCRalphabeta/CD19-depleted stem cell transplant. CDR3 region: CASSSQGIGAEAFF. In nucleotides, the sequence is TGCGCCAGCAGCTCCCAGGGGATTGGCGCTGAAGCTTTCTTT. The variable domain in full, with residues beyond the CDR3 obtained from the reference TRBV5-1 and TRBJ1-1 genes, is KAGVTQTPRYLIKTRGQQVTLSCSPISGHRSVSWYQQTPGQGLQFLFEYFSETQRNKGNFPGRFSGRQFSNSRSEMNVSTLELGDSALYLCASSSQGIGAEAFFGQGTRLTVV.